Presented here are 7 T cell receptor beta chains from one specimen sequenced in a study of T cells in Graves' hyperthyroidism and ophthalmopathy. Amplification of TCR beta CDR3 regions was performed using RNA transcripts as template. An initial round of RT-PCR targeting the TCR CDR3 relied on the HTBI primer set. TCRdb ran MiXCR on the multiplex PCR reads and lists one entry per CDR3 protein. Of about 690,000 distinct CDR3 sequences listed, 17% are singletons. The sequencing input was blood. The receptors stem from a man aged 50-59 years with Graves' hyperthyroidism.

Ten or more counts support this clonotype. The gene calls are TRBV20-1 and TRBJ2-7; D is perhaps TRBD2 (6 bases). The CDR3 totals 14 residues. Germline V gives CDR1 DFQATT, CDR2 SNEGSKA (reference sequence). Trimming left V 0 bases short and J 6 bases short, with 15 bases between. CDR3 in amino acids: CSARDPRESLEQYF. The CDR3 coding sequence is TGCAGTGCTAGAGATCCACGGGAGTCCCTCGAGCAGTACTTC.

This clonotype was recorded at least ten times. V is TRBV9 and J is TRBJ2-5, with 13 bases identical to TRBD2. Germline V gene lookup returns CDR1 SGDLS and CDR2 YYNGEE. The junction had 4 bases not matched to a gene; V was cut back by 5 bases and J by 3 bases. The length of the CDR3 is 15 residues. The CDR3 sequence: CASSGTSGAKETQYF. The CDR3 DNA is TGTGCCAGCAGTGGGACTAGCGGGGCAAAAGAGACCCAGTACTTC. Variable domain in full (rest from reference TRBV9 and TRBJ2-5): DSGVTQTPKHLITATGQRVTLRCSPRSGDLSVYWYQQSLDQGLQFLIQYYNGEERAKGNILERFSAQQFPDLHSELNLSSLELGDSALYFCASSGTSGAKETQYFGPGTRLLVL.

V is TRBV16 and J is TRBJ2-7; no clear D. The V gene lost 4 bases and the J gene lost 3 bases, with 16 bases spanning the gap. The CDR3 has 15 residues. Germline V CDR1 and CDR2: KGHSY, FQNENV. CDR3 bases: TGTGCCAGCAGCCCCTCTTTTGGGTCTTTCTACGAGCAGTACTTC. It codes for CASSPSFGSFYEQYF. The whole variable domain, remainder taken from reference TRBV16 and TRBJ2-7, is GEEVAQTPKHLVRGEGQKAKLYCAPIKGHSYVFWYQQVLKNEFKFLISFQNENVFDETGMPKERFSAKCLPNSPCSLEIQATKLEDSAVYFCASSPSFGSFYEQYFGPGTRLTVT.

This rearrangement joins TRBV27 to TRBJ2-5; 14 nucleotides agree with TRBD2. Trimming removed 6 bases from V and 5 bases from J; junction bases left unmatched: 8. Germline-derived CDR1 and CDR2 are MNHEY and SMNVEV (reference sequence). This CDR3 is built from 16 residues. The CDR3 bases are TGTGCCAGCAGCAAGGGACTAGCGGGAGCTGGTGAGACCCAGTACTTC. This codes for CASSKGLAGAGETQYF.

This clonotype was seen many times. V gene TRBV11-2 combines with J gene TRBJ2-1; 8 nucleotides align to TRBD1. CDR3 length equals 15 residues. The ends lost 2 bases at V and 4 bases at J; junction bases unmatched: 4. In germline, CDR1 is SGHAT, CDR2 FQNNGV. The CDR3 region is CASSLNRGSYNEQFF. The CDR3 nucleotides are TGTGCCAGCAGCTTAAACAGGGGGTCTTACAATGAGCAGTTCTTC. The variable domain in full, completed from reference TRBV11-2 and TRBJ2-1, reads EAGVAQSPRYKIIEKRQSVAFWCNPISGHATLYWYQQILGQGPKLLIQFQNNGVVDDSQLPKDRFSAERLKGVDSTLKIQPAKLEDSAVYLCASSLNRGSYNEQFFGPGTRLTVL.

This clonotype has only a few counts. The V gene is TRBV6-7, the J gene TRBJ2-4; 7 bases are a match to TRBD2. TRBV6-7 carries the ORF label, with uncertain function. The CDR3 length is 17 residues. The V and J ends lost 6 bases and 1 base, in that order; junction bases with no gene match: 12. For the CDR3, the DNA is TGTGCCAGCAGCCCCGAGGGAGGGTGGCCGGCCAAAAACATTCAGTACTTC. This sequence encodes CASSPEGGWPAKNIQYF.

This clonotype was recorded many times. The V call is TRBV29-1, the J call TRBJ1-1; 8 nucleotides align to TRBD1. This CDR3 region has 15 residues. Germline-derived CDR1 and CDR2 are SQVTM and ANQGSEA. V shed 3 bases, J shed 0 bases, and the junction held 6 bases outside the gene matches. The CDR3 coding sequence is TGCAGCGTTGATACACAGGGGGTATTGAACACTGAAGCTTTCTTT. Translating gives CSVDTQGVLNTEAFF.